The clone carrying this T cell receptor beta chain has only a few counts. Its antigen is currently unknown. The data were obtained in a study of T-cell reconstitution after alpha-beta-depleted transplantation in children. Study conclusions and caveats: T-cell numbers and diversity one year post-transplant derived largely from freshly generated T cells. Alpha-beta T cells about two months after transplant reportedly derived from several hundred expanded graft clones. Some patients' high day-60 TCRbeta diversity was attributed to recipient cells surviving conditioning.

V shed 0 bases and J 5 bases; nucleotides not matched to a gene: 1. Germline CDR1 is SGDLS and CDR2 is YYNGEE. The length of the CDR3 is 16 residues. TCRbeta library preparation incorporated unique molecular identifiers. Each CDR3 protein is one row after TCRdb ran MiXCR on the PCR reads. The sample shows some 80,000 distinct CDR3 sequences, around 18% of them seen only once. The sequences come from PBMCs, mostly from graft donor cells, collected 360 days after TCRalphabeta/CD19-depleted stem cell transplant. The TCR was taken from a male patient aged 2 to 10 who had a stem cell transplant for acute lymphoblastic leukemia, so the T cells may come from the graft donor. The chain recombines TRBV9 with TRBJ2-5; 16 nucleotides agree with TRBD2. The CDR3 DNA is TGTGCCAGCAGCGTAGAGGGACTAGCGGGAGGGGAGACCCAGTACTTC. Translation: CASSVEGLAGGETQYF.